This T cell receptor (beta chain) was captured by sequencing in a study of T cells in Graves' hyperthyroidism and ophthalmopathy. Across the whole study: Sampling of peripheral blood happened at initial diagnosis, prior to any treatment. Study outcomes and limitations: Separating ophthalmopathy from stable hyperthyroidism was achieved by a 13 V-J model. Onset of ophthalmopathy came a median approximately 6 months after the model predicted it.

PBMCs were collected from an approximately 10 ml volume of fresh peripheral blood. The V and J ends lost 7 bases and 4 bases respectively, with 17 bases between them. The CDR3 totals 15 residues. The germline V gene encodes CDR1 LNHDA and CDR2 SQIVND (reference sequence). This clonotype occurred a few times. What it binds is unknown. There were TCR beta CDR3 regions amplified from RNA transcripts. HTBI primers were employed in a first-round RT-PCR of the TCR CDR3. MiXCR, run by TCRdb on the multiplex PCR reads, gives a single entry per CDR3 protein. This table holds about 400,000 distinct CDR3 sequences, over 11% found once.

The specimen sequenced was blood. The chain joins TRBV19 to TRBJ2-1; D is ambiguous. This sequence was found in a middle-aged man with Graves' ophthalmopathy. CDR3 DNA sequence: TGTGCCAGTATCCCGGTGGGCGGAACTTACAATGAGCAGTTCTTC. It specifies CASIPVGGTYNEQFF.